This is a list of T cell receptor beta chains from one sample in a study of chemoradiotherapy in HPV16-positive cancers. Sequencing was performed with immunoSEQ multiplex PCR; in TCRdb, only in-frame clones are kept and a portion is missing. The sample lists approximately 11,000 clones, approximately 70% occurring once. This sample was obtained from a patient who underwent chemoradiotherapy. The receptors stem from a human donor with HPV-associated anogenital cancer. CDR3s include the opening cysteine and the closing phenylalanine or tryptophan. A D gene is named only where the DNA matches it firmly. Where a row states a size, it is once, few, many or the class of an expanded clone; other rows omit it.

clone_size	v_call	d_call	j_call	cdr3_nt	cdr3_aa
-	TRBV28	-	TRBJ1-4	TGTGCCAGCAGTTTGGGGGGTGGCGGTAATGAAAAACTGTTTTTT	CASSLGGGGNEKLFF
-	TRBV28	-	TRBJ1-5	TGTGCCAGCAGCCCCGGGGCCAATCAGCCCCAGCATTTT	CASSPGANQPQHF
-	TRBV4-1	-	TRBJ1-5	TGCGCCAGCAGTCCTTACACAGGTGGGGATCAGCCCCAGCATTTT	CASSPYTGGDQPQHF
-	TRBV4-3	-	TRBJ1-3	TGCGCCAGCAGCCAAGATCAGTCAGGGCTGGTTGGAAACACCATATATTTT	CASSQDQSGLVGNTIYF
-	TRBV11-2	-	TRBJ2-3	TGTGCCAGCAGCCACTGGGAGCACACAGATACGCAGTATTTT	CASSHWEHTDTQYF
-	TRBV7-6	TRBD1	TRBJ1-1	TGTGCCAGCACCCGACAGGGGCCCCCTGTGAACACTGAAGCTTTCTTT	CASTRQGPPVNTEAFF
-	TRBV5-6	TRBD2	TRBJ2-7	TGTGCCAGCAGCAAACTAGCGGGGGGGACATACGAGCAGTACTTC	CASSKLAGGTYEQYF
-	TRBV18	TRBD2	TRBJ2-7	TGTGCCAGCTCACCACGGGCCGGTGGGGGGGGCGAGCAGTACTTC	CASSPRAGGGGEQYF
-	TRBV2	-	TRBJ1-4	TGTGCCAGCATCCTCCAGGCAGGTGCAAAACTGTTTTTT	CASILQAGAKLFF
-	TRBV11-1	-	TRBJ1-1	TGTGCCAGCAGAGATGGGACGTCTAGGGAGGCTTTCTTT	CASRDGTSREAFF
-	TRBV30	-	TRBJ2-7	TGTGCCTGGCACAGGCTAACCTCCTACGAGCAGTACTTC	CAWHRLTSYEQYF
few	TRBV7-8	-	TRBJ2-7	TGTGCCAGCAGCTTAGATGGGCTTTGGACGCAGTACTTC	CASSLDGLWTQYF
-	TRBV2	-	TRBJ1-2	TGTGCCAGCAGTGATCAGGGGAACTATGGCTACACCTTC	CASSDQGNYGYTF
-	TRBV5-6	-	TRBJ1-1	TGTGCCAGCAGCCCAGACGGGAGGGAAGCTTTCTTT	CASSPDGREAFF
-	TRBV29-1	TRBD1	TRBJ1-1	TGCAGCGTTAGCCGGGACAGGAACACTGAAGCTTTCTTT	CSVSRDRNTEAFF
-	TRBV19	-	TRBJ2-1	TGTGCCAGTAGTAACCCTCGACTTACTGGGGCCAATAATGAGCAGTTCTTC	CASSNPRLTGANNEQFF
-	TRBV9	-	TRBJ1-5	TGTGCCAGCAGCGCCTCAGACGGATATCAGCCCCAGCATTTT	CASSASDGYQPQHF
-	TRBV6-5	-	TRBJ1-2	TGTGCCAGCAGTTATTTGTCCCCAGGGGATGGCTACACCTTC	CASSYLSPGDGYTF
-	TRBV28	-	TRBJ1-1	TGTGCCAGCAGTGTTGCTAAGGCCATAATAGGTGCCACTGAAGCTTTCTTT	CASSVAKAIIGATEAFF
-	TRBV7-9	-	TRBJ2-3	TGTGCCAGCAGCCCCTACCAGGGGATCGGCACAGATACGCAGTATTTT	CASSPYQGIGTDTQYF
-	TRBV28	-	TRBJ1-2	TGTGCCAGCAGTTCAGCTCGGGCAGACATTACTTATGGCTACACCTTC	CASSSARADITYGYTF
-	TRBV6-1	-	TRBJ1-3	TGTGCCAGCGGTGAAGCTGGAAACACCATATATTTT	CASGEAGNTIYF
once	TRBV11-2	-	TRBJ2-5	TGTGCCAGCAGCTCGGGGCGATCACGGGAGGAGACCCAGTACTTC	CASSSGRSREETQYF
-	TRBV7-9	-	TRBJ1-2	TGTGCCAGCAGCCAGGACGGGGACTATGGCTACACCTTC	CASSQDGDYGYTF
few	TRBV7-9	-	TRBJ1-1	TGTGCCAGCAGCCTTGGGGGGGCCAAGACTGAAGCTTTCTTT	CASSLGGAKTEAFF
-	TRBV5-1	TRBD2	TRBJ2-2	TGCGCCAGCAGCTCGACTAGCGGGGGGTACCCGAGCACCGGGGAGCTGTTTTTT	CASSSTSGGYPSTGELFF
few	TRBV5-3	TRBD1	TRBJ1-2	TGTGCCAGAAGACCTACACAGGGGGACGGCTACACCTTC	CARRPTQGDGYTF
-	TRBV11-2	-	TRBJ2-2	TGTGCCAGCAGCTTGACAAACACCGGGGAGCTGTTTTTT	CASSLTNTGELFF
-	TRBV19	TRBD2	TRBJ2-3	TGTGCCAGTAGTCCGGGACTAGCGGGGGGTACTAGCACAGATACGCAGTATTTT	CASSPGLAGGTSTDTQYF
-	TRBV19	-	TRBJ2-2	TGTGCCAGTAGTAATTCGGGGGGCGTCGCGAACACCGGGGAGCTGTTTTTT	CASSNSGGVANTGELFF
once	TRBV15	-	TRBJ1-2	TGTGCCACCAGCAGAGATTGGACTAGCTATGGCTACACCTTC	CATSRDWTSYGYTF
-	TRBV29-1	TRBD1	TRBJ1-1	TGCAGCGTTGCGGGACAGGCTCGTGAAGCTTTCTTT	CSVAGQAREAFF
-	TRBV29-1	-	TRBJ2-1	TGCAGCGTGCGGGATGCGGGACAGTTCAATGAGCAGTTCTTC	CSVRDAGQFNEQFF
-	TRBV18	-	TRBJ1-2	TGTGCCAGCTCACCAGGTGTAGCCGGGGCGGACGGTGGCTACACCTTC	CASSPGVAGADGGYTF
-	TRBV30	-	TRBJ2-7	TGTGCCTGGAGTAGGGGGGCCTACGAGCAGTACTTC	CAWSRGAYEQYF
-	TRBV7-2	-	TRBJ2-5	TGTGCCAGCAGCCCGGACAGTCACCAAGAGACCCAGTACTTC	CASSPDSHQETQYF
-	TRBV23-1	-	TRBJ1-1	TGCGCCAGCAGTCAAAGGATCTTCCGGGGCACTGAAGCTTTCTTT	CASSQRIFRGTEAFF
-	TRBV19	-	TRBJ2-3	TGTGCCAGTAAAGGTAGCTCTGATACGCAGTATTTT	CASKGSSDTQYF
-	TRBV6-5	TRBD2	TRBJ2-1	TGTGCCAGCAGTTATTGGGCTAGCGGCAATGAGCAGTTCTTC	CASSYWASGNEQFF
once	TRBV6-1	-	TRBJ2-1	TGTGCCAGCAGTGAACGACCTCAGGGGGGGAATGAGCAGTTCTTC	CASSERPQGGNEQFF
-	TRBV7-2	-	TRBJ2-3	TGTGCCAGCAGCCCCAGGGGCACTAGCACAGATACGCAGTATTTT	CASSPRGTSTDTQYF
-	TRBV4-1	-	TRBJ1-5	TGCGCCAGCAGCCAAGATTTAAGGGGCAATCAGCCCCAGCATTTT	CASSQDLRGNQPQHF
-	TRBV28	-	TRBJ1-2	TGTGCCGTCGAAGGAAATAACAGGGCTGGCTACACCTTC	CAVEGNNRAGYTF
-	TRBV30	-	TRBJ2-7	TGTGCCTGGAGCAGACAGTACTACGAGCAGTACTTC	CAWSRQYYEQYF
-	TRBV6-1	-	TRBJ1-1	TGTGCCAGCAGTGAAGCGCCTTTTTTGGACACTGAAGCTTTCTTT	CASSEAPFLDTEAFF